The rows below give T cell receptor beta chains drawn from one sample of a study of blood T cell repertoires in COVID-19. Clones were read by immunoSEQ multiplex PCR, and TCRdb kept only the in-frame ones, dropping some. The sample holds over 400,000 clones, about 89% seen once. The sample comprised peripheral blood. These receptors were collected from a woman in her 50s with COVID-19, enrolled during active disease. Both conserved end residues are part of each CDR3. D genes are given only for firm matches. Size is stated for part of the rows, as once, few or many counts, or as a class when the clone is expanded.

clone_size	v_call	d_call	j_call	cdr3_aa	cdr3_nt
NA	TRBV5-1	NA	TRBJ1-1	CASSLTGSATEAFF	TGCGCCAGCAGCTTGACAGGGTCTGCCACTGAAGCTTTCTTT
NA	TRBV6-5	NA	TRBJ1-1	CASSQAMNTEAFF	TGTGCCAGCAGCCAGGCTATGAACACTGAAGCTTTCTTT
NA	TRBV5-1	NA	TRBJ1-1	CASSLVGVRGSTEAFF	TGCGCCAGCAGCTTGGTGGGGGTCAGGGGCAGCACTGAAGCTTTCTTT
NA	TRBV19	TRBD1	TRBJ1-1	CASSPTGGGTEAFF	TGTGCCAGTAGCCCGACAGGGGGAGGGACTGAAGCTTTCTTT
NA	TRBV18	TRBD2	TRBJ2-3	CASSPGGTSGDTQYF	TGTGCCAGCTCACCTGGGGGGACTAGCGGAGATACGCAGTATTTT
once	TRBV4-1	NA	TRBJ1-1	CASSPGDKAGTEAFF	TGCGCCAGCAGCCCAGGGGACAAGGCGGGCACTGAAGCTTTCTTT
NA	TRBV5-6	TRBD1	TRBJ2-7	CASSLVPGQPYEQYF	TGTGCCAGCAGCTTGGTCCCGGGACAGCCCTACGAGCAGTACTTC
NA	TRBV9	NA	TRBJ1-2	CASSVAEVGYGYTF	TGTGCCAGCAGCGTAGCGGAGGTGGGCTATGGCTACACCTTC
NA	TRBV7-9	NA	TRBJ1-2	CASSLGQLEGYTF	TGTGCCAGCAGCTTAGGACAGCTAGAGGGCTACACCTTC
once	TRBV3-1/TRBV3-2	TRBD2	TRBJ2-3	CATALAGVGGTDTQYF	TGTGCCACCGCCCTAGCGGGGGTTGGGGGGACAGATACGCAGTATTTT
NA	TRBV18	NA	TRBJ1-3	CASSPNRDKSSGNTIYF	TGTGCCAGCTCCCCCAACCGGGACAAGAGCTCTGGAAACACCATATATTTT
NA	TRBV5-1	NA	TRBJ2-1	CASSLAGGRVNEQFF	TGCGCCAGCAGCTTGGCGGGGGGCCGGGTCAATGAGCAGTTCTTC
NA	TRBV27	TRBD1	TRBJ1-1	CATFSGTGLPTEAFF	TGTGCCACCTTCTCCGGGACAGGGCTTCCCACTGAAGCTTTCTTT
NA	TRBV2	TRBD1	TRBJ1-1	CASETGGAIAFF	TGTGCCAGCGAGACAGGGGGCGCGATAGCTTTCTTT
NA	TRBV6-5	NA	TRBJ1-1	CASSYSRADTEAFF	TGTGCCAGCAGTTACTCCAGGGCAGACACTGAAGCTTTCTTT
NA	TRBV2	NA	TRBJ1-4	CATKYPTDTNEKLFF	TGTGCCACCAAGTATCCGACAGACACTAATGAAAAACTGTTTTTT
NA	TRBV5-1	TRBD1	TRBJ2-7	CASSLQGYEQYF	TGCGCCAGCAGCTTACAGGGGTACGAGCAGTACTTC
NA	TRBV19	NA	TRBJ2-7	CASSIRQDPNEQYF	TGTGCCAGTAGTATTAGACAGGACCCAAACGAGCAGTACTTC
NA	TRBV27	NA	TRBJ2-4	CASSLLGRDVNIQYF	TGTGCCAGCAGTTTATTAGGCAGGGATGTAAACATTCAGTACTTC
NA	TRBV2	NA	TRBJ2-3	CASSPAGGGGTDTQYF	TGTGCCAGCAGCCCCGCCGGGGGCGGGGGAACAGATACGCAGTATTTT
NA	TRBV28	NA	TRBJ1-6	CASSLRSRYHNSPLHF	TGTGCCAGCAGTTTACGATCCAGGTATCATAATTCACCCCTCCACTTT
NA	TRBV3-1/TRBV3-2	TRBD1	TRBJ1-5	CASSPSPDRGLWQPQHF	TGTGCCAGCAGCCCGTCCCCCGACAGGGGGTTGTGGCAGCCCCAGCATTTT
NA	TRBV18	TRBD1	TRBJ2-7	CASSRRGQGDDEQYF	TGTGCCAGCTCACGTAGGGGACAGGGCGACGACGAGCAGTACTTC
NA	TRBV7-9	TRBD1	TRBJ1-2	CASTPGQGTSGGGYTF	TGTGCCAGCACCCCGGGACAGGGCACGTCGGGGGGTGGCTACACCTTC
NA	TRBV2	TRBD1	TRBJ1-2	CANRQGYYGYTF	TGTGCCAACCGACAGGGGTACTATGGCTACACCTTC
once	TRBV19	TRBD1	TRBJ2-1	CASTKTGTSNEQFF	TGTGCCAGTACCAAGACAGGGACCTCCAATGAGCAGTTCTTC
NA	TRBV18	TRBD1	TRBJ1-1	CASSPRDRGVTEAFF	TGTGCCAGCTCACCAAGGGACAGGGGGGTCACTGAAGCTTTCTTT
once	TRBV2	NA	TRBJ1-6	CASNPGENNSPLHF	TGTGCCAGTAATCCAGGGGAAAATAATTCACCCCTCCACTTT
NA	TRBV28	NA	TRBJ2-7	CASSLFGGAEQYF	TGTGCCAGCAGTTTATTTGGAGGAGCCGAGCAGTACTTC
few	TRBV5-1	NA	TRBJ1-4	CASSPLGVTNEKLFF	TGCGCCAGCAGCCCCCTCGGGGTGACTAATGAAAAACTGTTTTTT
NA	TRBV20-1	NA	TRBJ2-5	CSAPSGETQYF	TGCAGTGCCCCTTCCGGGGAGACCCAGTACTTC
once	TRBV5-1	NA	TRBJ1-1	CASSLGQSNTEAFF	TGCGCCAGCAGCTTAGGACAGTCGAACACTGAAGCTTTCTTT
NA	TRBV7-8	NA	TRBJ2-2	CASSLEVGGPEELFF	TGTGCCAGCAGCTTAGAAGTGGGGGGGCCGGAGGAGCTGTTTTTT
NA	TRBV5-1	NA	TRBJ2-1	CASSLGDLFYNEQFF	TGCGCCAGCAGCTTAGGGGACTTATTCTACAATGAGCAGTTCTTC
NA	TRBV27	NA	TRBJ1-5	CASSPGQNSQPQHF	TGTGCCAGCAGTCCCGGACAGAATAGTCAGCCCCAGCATTTT
NA	TRBV6-5	TRBD1	TRBJ1-2	CASSYSAGQGYGYTF	TGTGCCAGCAGTTACTCCGCTGGACAGGGCTATGGCTACACCTTC
NA	TRBV18	TRBD1	TRBJ1-1	CASSSTGDTEAFF	TGTGCCAGCTCGTCGACAGGGGACACTGAAGCTTTCTTT
once	TRBV3-1/TRBV3-2	TRBD1	TRBJ2-7	CASSHGTVPHEQYF	TGTGCCAGCAGCCACGGGACAGTCCCCCACGAGCAGTACTTC
NA	TRBV3-1/TRBV3-2	NA	TRBJ1-3	CASSQAFEADSGNTIYF	TGTGCCAGCAGCCAAGCATTTGAGGCGGACTCTGGAAACACCATATATTTT
NA	TRBV7-8	NA	TRBJ2-5	CASSLVYQETQYF	TGTGCCAGCAGCTTAGTCTACCAAGAGACCCAGTACTTC
NA	TRBV16	NA	TRBJ1-2	CASSQFERYGYTF	TGTGCCAGCAGCCAATTCGAGCGCTATGGCTACACCTTC
NA	TRBV13	NA	TRBJ2-7	CASSAGSEQYF	TGTGCCAGCAGCGCAGGATCCGAGCAGTACTTC
NA	TRBV2	TRBD1	TRBJ2-3	CASGLGTGGTDTQYF	TGTGCCAGCGGCCTCGGGACAGGGGGGACAGATACGCAGTATTTT
NA	TRBV5-1	NA	TRBJ1-6	CASSPDSGHHNSPLHF	TGCGCCAGCAGCCCTGATTCGGGACACCATAATTCACCCCTCCACTTT
NA	TRBV2	NA	TRBJ1-5	CASNRVGLGQPQHF	TGTGCCAGCAACCGCGTGGGGCTTGGGCAGCCCCAGCATTTT
NA	TRBV30	NA	TRBJ1-3	CAWSPGSGNTIYF	TGTGCCTGGAGTCCGGGATCTGGAAACACCATATATTTT
NA	TRBV14	TRBD1	TRBJ2-7	CASSQQLTGGSSYEQYF	TGTGCCAGCAGCCAACAACTGACAGGGGGCAGCTCCTACGAGCAGTACTTC
once	TRBV9	TRBD2	TRBJ2-1	CASSGAGVHFNEQFF	TGTGCCAGCAGCGGAGCGGGGGTCCACTTTAATGAGCAGTTCTTC